The entry below describes one T cell receptor beta chain. Antigen unknown. This specimen comes from a study of T cells after yellow fever vaccination. The wider study: Libraries from low-cell-number fractions were prepared with the SMART-Seq v4 Ultra Low Input RNA kit.

By 5'RACE template switching, TCR cDNA was produced, with a universal primer site and UMIs added in the process. MiXCR was run by TCRdb on the 5' RACE reads, yielding one entry per CDR3 protein. The top ten hold approximately 19% of the sample, which has 250,000 to 400,000 distinct CDR3 sequences, 4% to 5.5% seen once. The V end was cut by 3 bases, the J end by 0 bases, with 13 bases between. This CDR3 comprises 17 residues. Germline CDR1 reads SGDLS; CDR2 reads YYNGEE. Study observations and caveats: After the booster, 95% to 98% of CD4 and just over 85% of CD8 primary-response clones were re-detected.

This sequence was found in a man between 18 and 35 years old who received the YFV17D yellow fever vaccine. The chain links TRBV9 to TRBJ2-6; unclear D gene. Sequences were derived from PBMCs, sampled 15 days after the yellow fever booster vaccination. The CDR3 DNA sequence: TGTGCCAGCAGCGACGACAAAGGTTACTCTGGGGCCAACGTCCTGACTTTC. Its protein product is CASSDDKGYSGANVLTF.